This TCR beta chain was obtained from a study of shared clonotypes between healthy human individuals. The repertoire was sequenced with immunoSEQ multiplex PCR; TCRdb's copy has only in-frame clones and lacks some. The data show some 2.1 million clones, about 94% seen once. Selected positively for CCR7 and CD45RO-negative, naive CD8 cells excluded terminally differentiated effector memory CD45RA+ cells. Trimming cost V 2 bases and J 2 bases; bases outside gene matches: 2. The V gene's germline CDR1 is SGDLS and CDR2 YYNGEE. This CDR3 comprises 16 residues. This clone was recorded only once. Other DNA sequences within the sample encode an identical CDR3.

This TCR was recovered from a man aged 18 to 29 in good health. Some clones in this sample may be carry-over from other donors' samples. This chain connects TRBV9 to TRBJ2-1, with TRBD2 identical over 12 bases. Source material: naive CD8+ T cells from PBMCs. In nucleotides, the CDR3 is TGTGCCAGCAGCGTTGGACTAGCGGGAACCTACAATGAGCAGTTCTTC. Translating gives CASSVGLAGTYNEQFF.